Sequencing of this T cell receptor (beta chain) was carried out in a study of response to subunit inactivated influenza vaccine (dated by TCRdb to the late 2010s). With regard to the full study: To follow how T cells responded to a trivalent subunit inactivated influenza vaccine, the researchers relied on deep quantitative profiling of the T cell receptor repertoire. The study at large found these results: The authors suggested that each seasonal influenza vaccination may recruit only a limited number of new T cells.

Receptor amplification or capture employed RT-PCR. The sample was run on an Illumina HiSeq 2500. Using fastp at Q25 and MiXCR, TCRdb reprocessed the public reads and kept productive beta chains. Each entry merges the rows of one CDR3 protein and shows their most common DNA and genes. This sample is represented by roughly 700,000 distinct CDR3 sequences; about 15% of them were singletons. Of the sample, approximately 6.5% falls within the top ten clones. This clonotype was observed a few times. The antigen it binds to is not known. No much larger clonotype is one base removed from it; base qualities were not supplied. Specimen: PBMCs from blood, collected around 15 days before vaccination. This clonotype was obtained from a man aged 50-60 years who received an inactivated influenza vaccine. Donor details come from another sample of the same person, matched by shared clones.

The CDR3 corresponds to CATQSLSPSDEQFF. Here is the DNA: TGTGCCACACAGAGTCTGTCCCCTTCTGATGAGCAGTTCTTC. The rearrangement combines TRBV24-1 with TRBJ2-1, with no confidently assigned D gene. Counted from cysteine to phenylalanine, this CDR3 has 14 amino acids. The read is trimmed to its CDR3 DNA, 42 bases read in frame from base 1. V is reduced by 10 bases and J by 8 bases, leaving a spacing of 20 bases between them. CDR1 and CDR2 are read off the germline V gene as KGHDR and SFDVKD.